This is a list of T cell receptor beta chains from one sample in a study of CD8+CD57+ T cells in acquired aplastic anemia. TCRdb reanalysed the reads using MiXCR and keeps one entry per CDR3 protein. Among 150,000 to 200,000 distinct CDR3 sequences, 45% to 50% were seen once, and the ten largest hold roughly 30%. Sequenced sample: sorted CD4+, CD8+, or CD8+CD57+ T cells (not recorded which) from PBMCs. The receptors come from a human donor with aplastic anemia. Each CDR3 is given with its conserved first and last residue. Rows give clone size only sometimes, using once, few, many, or a class for an expanded clone.

v_call | clone_size | cdr3_aa
TRBV25-1 | NA | CASSGGGTSADTQYF
TRBV6-1 | NA | CASSESGTPNNEQFF
TRBV19 | many | CASSQETAWSTEAFF
TRBV12-3/TRBV12-4 | many | CASSPFTGTLYAEAFF
TRBV7-2 | few | CASSVTSGSGEQYF
TRBV4-1 | many | CASSPRDREYEQYF
TRBV6-5 | many | CASSYSDEAFF
TRBV7-9 | NA | CASSSGWVAGNGEQYF
TRBV7-9 | few | CASRGGSYEQYF
TRBV2 | NA | CASGEGRGQPQHF
TRBV15 | NA | CATSGLGLQYF
TRBV7-6 | NA | CASSSTGHGYTF
TRBV5-6 | many | CASSFRGSLVMNTEAFF
TRBV20-1 | NA | CSARDTAEYGYTF
TRBV4-2 | many | CASSQLSGEGYEQYF
TRBV5-1 | NA | CASSLVDEDPEFNYGYTF
TRBV11-2 | NA | CASSLEGLGDEQFF
TRBV12-3/TRBV12-4 | once | CASSLPSTDTQFF
TRBV30 | NA | CAWSSPWDRVYEQYF
TRBV19 | NA | CASSILGSSYEQYF
TRBV12-3/TRBV12-4 | many | CASTRGLPPRNF
TRBV19 | many | CATSAGFPGELFF
TRBV2 | few | CASSEALWREGEQFF
TRBV7-3 | many | CASSLLIGGELFF
TRBV19 | NA | CASSIRRDYQETQYF
TRBV24-1 | many | CATSDFSSGGYNEQFF
TRBV20-1 | NA | CSARDASYNEQFF
TRBV11-2 | many | CASSFGDTEAFF
TRBV11-1 | many | CASSLWAGTASYEQYF
TRBV9 | NA | CASSVGTGQRKDAFF
TRBV6-2/TRBV6-3 | NA | CASYRGTEAFF
TRBV29-1 | NA | CNVGRATRTSGQETQYF
TRBV19 | many | CASSSEWVQGGTEAFF
TRBV6-1 | many | CASSVSGRWNEQFF
TRBV5-5 | few | CASSLLPGTTYEQYF
TRBV2 | many | CASSGTGDLNYGYTF
TRBV6-2/TRBV6-3 | many | CASSYANKIPYEQYF
TRBV7-8 | once | CASSRPPGTGNEQYF
TRBV2 | NA | CAGSGGRQPQHF
TRBV20-1 | many | CSARAGALGTDTQYF
TRBV7-8 | NA | CASSSPTGEETQYF
TRBV6-4 | many | CARATPGFRVGVQYF
TRBV4-3 | many | CASSQELGGNEQFF
TRBV6-1 | many | CASRLTGTLYEQYF